This T cell receptor beta chain was recovered during a study of CD8 T cells in Susac syndrome. Overall study: Five or six sequenced Susac syndrome patients had clinically active disease, while fewer than ten were in remission. Study results and limitations: The CD4+ T cell repertoire of patients with Susac syndrome showed no detectable clonal expansion. The study conceded that its TCR sequencing and HLA analysis involved relatively few individuals.

CD8+ and CD4+ T cells from blood underwent TCR beta sequencing. The V gene end was trimmed by 3 bases and the J gene end by 4 bases; junction bases not matched to a gene: 4. The germline CDR1 and CDR2 sequences are MRHNA and SNTAGT. CDR3 length: 14 amino acids. Reverse transcription of 0.5 to 1 ug RNA was performed with random hexamers. TCRdb redid the calling of the immunoSEQ multiplex PCR reads with MiXCR, one entry per CDR3 protein. The repertoire holds around 170,000 distinct CDR3 sequences, with 95% as singletons. Concerning this clonotype: The antigen is not known.

This receptor was taken from a human donor with Susac syndrome. The genes are TRBV6-4 and TRBJ2-3; TRBD2 aligns across 7 bases. Sequences were obtained from CD4+ T cells from PBMCs. This CDR3 reads CASSEGGGADTQYF. For the CDR3, the DNA is TGTGCCAGCAGTGAGGGCGGGGGTGCAGATACGCAGTATTTT.